One and the same sample provided the 6 T cell receptor beta chains below, sequenced in a study of cytomegalovirus exposure and HLA in healthy donors. Profiling relied on immunoSEQ multiplex PCR, and the TCRdb table lists in-frame clones only, not all of them. The profile covers 65,000 to 95,000 clones, with 85% to 95% appearing a single time and approximately 3.4% taken by the ten largest. The specimen was PBMCs. The receptors originated from a man between 18 and 35 years old in good health and CMV-seronegative.

CDR3 amino acids: CASSQDLIGGIRNTGELFF. CDR3 nucleotides: TGCGCCAGCAGCCAAGATCTAATTGGGGGGATTAGGAACACCGGGGAGCTGTTTTTT. The chain joins TRBV4-3 to TRBJ2-2; tentative D call: TRBD2 (6 bases). Deletions cut 0 bases from V and 1 base from J, with 18 bases between. This CDR3 region has 19 residues. Germline assignment: CDR1 LGHNA and CDR2 YSLEER.

CDR3 DNA sequence: TGTGCCAGCATCCCTTACCCCGCAGAGGGCCAGGTGAACACCATATATTTT. It specifies CASIPYPAEGQVNTIYF. The genes are TRBV7-8 and TRBJ1-3; D is unresolved. Trimming left V 7 bases short and J 7 bases short, with 26 bases between. This CDR3 region has 17 residues. Germline-derived CDR1 and CDR2 are SGHVS and FQNEAQ.

The chain is built from TRBV27 and TRBJ2-5, with D maybe TRBD1 (6 bases). There are 14 residues in the CDR3. Germline V CDR1 and CDR2: MNHEY, SMNVEV (reference sequence). V lost 6 bases to trimming and J lost 2 bases, with 13 bases between them. CDR3 in amino acids: CASSLLQGQETQYF. CDR3 DNA: TGTGCCAGCAGCCTCCTCCAGGGGCAAGAGACCCAGTACTTC.

A note on this clone: The CDR3 end shows no conserved phenylalanine or tryptophan, and so a read error is likely. The DNA is omitted, as the CDR3 cannot be located on it reliably, and the CDR3 follows TCRdb's listing. This chain links TRBV19 with TRBJ1-1; the DNA was not compared with TRBD1, the D call given in the table. The CDR3 totals 9 residues, both ends included. From germline, CDR1 is LNHDA and CDR2 SQIVND (reference sequence). This CDR3 reads CASSSGQAY.

CDR3 sequence: CASSTYGPRGGETQYF. The CDR3 nucleotides read TGTGCCAGCAGTACCTACGGCCCCAGGGGCGGGGAGACCCAGTACTTC. The chain is built from TRBV6-6 and TRBJ2-5, with a tentative D call TRBD1 (6 bases). The CDR3 has 16 residues. V was trimmed by 5 bases and J by 5 bases, leaving 21 bases between them. CDR1 and CDR2 from the germline V gene are MNHNY and SVGAGI (reference sequence).

J is TRBJ1-5 and V is TRBV5-1; no definite D call. This CDR3 has 15 residues. Deletions cut 4 bases from V and 3 bases from J, with 14 bases between. Germline loops: CDR1 SGHRS, CDR2 YFSETQ. The CDR3 protein is CASSATEGLNQPQHF. The CDR3 coding sequence is TGCGCCAGCAGCGCCACAGAGGGCCTCAATCAGCCCCAGCATTTT. Variable domain in full (rest from reference TRBV5-1 and TRBJ1-5): KAGVTQTPRYLIKTRGQQVTLSCSPISGHRSVSWYQQTPGQGLQFLFEYFSETQRNKGNFPGRFSGRQFSNSRSEMNVSTLELGDSALYLCASSATEGLNQPQHFGDGTRLSIL.